The clone carrying this T cell receptor beta chain has at least ten counts. The entry originates in a study of T cells in Graves' hyperthyroidism and ophthalmopathy. It was RNA transcripts that yielded the amplified TCR beta CDR3 regions. Using the HTBI primer set, a first-round RT-PCR was run on the TCR CDR3. TCRdb recomputed calls from the multiplex PCR reads with MiXCR, one row per CDR3 protein. The profile shows over 500,000 distinct CDR3 sequences, 35% to 50% of them singletons. Sequences were obtained from peripheral blood or thyroid tissue (not recorded which). The receptor was isolated from an adult woman with Graves' disease, either hyperthyroidism or ophthalmopathy (not recorded which).

CDR3 DNA sequence: TGTGCCAGCAGTTACTCGGGGCCAAGGAGGGAGACCCAGTACTTC. As protein: CASSYSGPRRETQYF. V gene TRBV6-6 combines with J gene TRBJ2-5; TRBD1 or TRBD2 may be the D gene (5 bases each). V was shortened by 0 bases and J by 5 bases, with 13 bases between the two germline ends. The CDR3 extends over 15 amino acids. From germline, CDR1 is MNHNY and CDR2 SVGAGI (reference sequence).